The clone carrying this T cell receptor (beta chain) was seen ten or more times. Antigen unknown. The sample is drawn from a study of human T cells and chemical hapten exposure. Each CDR3 protein gets one entry after TCRdb re-called the RACE reads with MiXCR. The sample consists of 240,000 or so distinct CDR3 sequences, over 8% of them appearing once. Time point of the sample: pre-sensitization, week 0. Noted treatment: therapeutic diphenylcyclopropenone sensitization with weekly scalp DPC. Prior to application of each patch test, blood was drawn. The starting material, unfractionated whole blood, was used for total RNA extraction. Trimming took 4 bases from V and 8 from J, leaving 15 bases between them. CDR3 length: 14 amino acids. Germline V gene data show CDR1 as KGHSH and CDR2 as LQKENI. Broader study findings: The presence of alopecia in the donors means their immune response may differ from healthy people's. Compared to controls, expanded TCRs made significantly more large clusters of similar CDR3s.

V and J are TRBV18 and TRBJ2-1; the D call may be TRBD1 or TRBD2 (5 bases each). Sample: whole blood, taken in connection with sensitization to the hapten diphenylcyclopropenone (DPC). The receptor's source is a woman aged 40 to 50 with alopecia areata. Some clones in this sample may be carry-over from other donors' samples. The CDR3 region is CASSLTGTEYEQFF. The CDR3, as DNA: TGTGCCAGCTCACTAACCGGGACGGAGTATGAGCAGTTCTTC.